Presented here are 20 T cell receptor beta chains from one specimen sequenced in a study of beta chain features in type 1 diabetes. The whole isolated RNA underwent reverse transcription, so sequencing captured expressed TCRB transcripts. Data came from immunoSEQ multiplex PCR; TCRdb stores just in-frame clones and leaves some out. The repertoire includes around 350,000 clones, around 13% of them detected once, and 0.017% sits in the top ten. The specimen sequenced was naive CD4+ T cells from blood. The source is a man younger than 30 in good health.

A few counts support this clone. The chain couples TRBV4-2 to TRBJ2-2; 12 positions agree with TRBD1. Per the germline V gene, CDR1 is LGHNA and CDR2 is YNFKEQ. This CDR3 is 15 amino acids long. Trimming cost V 3 bases and J 10 bases; bases outside gene matches: 6. This CDR3 is CASSHPGTGGSELFF. CDR3 DNA sequence: TGTGCCAGCAGCCACCCCGGGACAGGGGGCTCGGAGCTGTTTTTT.

The rearrangement links TRBV4-3 to TRBJ2-7; D is undetermined. Germline V CDR1 and CDR2: LGHNA, YSLEER. This CDR3 contains 13 residues. V lost 1 base to trimming and J lost 0 bases, with 4 bases between them. The CDR3 sequence: CASSQVISYEQYF. The CDR3 DNA reads as TGCGCCAGCAGCCAAGTTATCTCCTACGAGCAGTACTTC.

This rearrangement joins TRBV11-1 to TRBJ2-1; 13 bases match TRBD2. Looked up from germline, CDR1 is SGHAT and CDR2 is FQDESV (reference sequence). This CDR3 is built from 16 residues. Trimming removed 4 bases from V and 5 bases from J; junction bases left unmatched: 5. The CDR3 protein is CASSSWTSGSDNEQFF. The CDR3 DNA reads TGTGCCAGCAGCTCCTGGACTAGCGGGAGCGACAATGAGCAGTTCTTC. Full variable domain (remainder filled in from reference TRBV11-1 and TRBJ2-1): EAEVAQSPRYKITEKSQAVAFWCDPISGHATLYWYRQILGQGPELLVQFQDESVVDDSQLPKDRFSAERLKGVDSTLKIQPAELGDSAMYLCASSSWTSGSDNEQFFGPGTRLTVL.

V gene TRBV13 combines with J gene TRBJ2-7; TRBD1 agrees at 10 bases. V dropped 4 bases and J dropped 1; count of bases not matched to a gene: 7. The CDR3 is made up of 16 amino acids. Germline loops: CDR1 PRHDT, CDR2 FYEKMQ (reference sequence). This CDR3 is CASSSAPGQGSYEQYF. The CDR3, as DNA: TGTGCCAGCAGCTCAGCTCCGGGACAGGGGTCCTACGAGCAGTACTTC. Using reference TRBV13 and TRBJ2-7 for the parts outside the CDR3, the full variable domain is AAGVIQSPRHLIKEKRETATLKCYPIPRHDTVYWYQQGPGQDPQFLISFYEKMQSDKGSIPDRFSAQQFSDYHSELNMSSLELGDSALYFCASSSAPGQGSYEQYFGPGTRLTVT.

This clone was observed a handful of times. The V and J genes are TRBV23-1 and TRBJ1-5, with TRBD1 identical over 9 bases. TRBV23-1 counts as an open reading frame of uncertain function. The CDR3 is made up of 16 amino acids. J gave up 6 bases and V 4 bases, and 10 bases lay outside the gene matches. This chain's CDR3 is CASSRLDRGFGQPQHF. The CDR3 coding sequence is TGCGCCAGCAGTCGGTTGGACAGGGGTTTTGGTCAGCCCCAGCATTTT.

Comments on this clone: Other DNA sequences in this specimen translate into the identical CDR3. The chain combines TRBV18 with TRBJ2-5; D perhaps matches TRBD1 (6 bases). This CDR3 is built from 13 residues. The germline gives CDR1 KGHSH, CDR2 LQKENI. Trimming took 1 base from V and 5 from J, leaving 8 bases between them. The CDR3, as DNA: TGTGCCAGCTCACCACGAAGGGGGGAGACCCAGTACTTC. Its protein is CASSPRRGETQYF.

This clone was found many times. This chain joins TRBV30 and TRBJ1-1, with D hard to call. In germline, CDR1 is GTSNPN, CDR2 SVGIG (reference sequence). V lost 0 bases and J 1 base, leaving 6 bases between the germline ends. CDR3 length equals 13 residues. CDR3 sequence: CAWSVQTNTEAFF. The CDR3 DNA reads as TGTGCCTGGAGTGTACAGACGAACACTGAAGCTTTCTTT.

J is TRBJ2-7 and V is TRBV7-2; D is unresolved. Looked up from germline, CDR1 is SGHTA and CDR2 is FQGNSA. V lost 0 bases and J lost 1, with 10 bases in between. The CDR3 is 15 amino acids. CDR3 protein: CASSLAVAISYEQYF. The DNA for the CDR3 is TGTGCCAGCAGCTTAGCCGTTGCGATATCCTACGAGCAGTACTTC.

The chain links TRBV30 to TRBJ2-7; weak D call: TRBD2 (5 bases). CDR3 length: 13 residues. The V end lost 3 bases, the J end lost 7 bases, and 16 bases lay between the germline ends. Germline V CDR1 and CDR2: GTSNPN, SVGIG (reference sequence). As DNA, the CDR3 is TGTGCCTGGAGGGAGACACCCGGCGGGGAGCAGTACTTC. This codes for CAWRETPGGEQYF.

This rearrangement joins TRBV6-4 to TRBJ2-1; TRBD2 agrees at 9 bases. Germline V lookup: CDR1 MRHNA, CDR2 SNTAGT. The length of the CDR3 is 15 residues. V lost 3 bases and J lost 8; bases outside the gene matches: 8. For the CDR3, the DNA is TGTGCCAGCAGTGAAGCAGCGGGGGGTTTCTATGAGCAGTTCTTC. It specifies CASSEAAGGFYEQFF.

This clone was detected a few times. The chain uses TRBV28 and TRBJ2-7; D is uncertain. The CDR3 runs 12 residues. Trimming cost V 3 bases and J 2 bases, with 5 bases left between them. Germline values: CDR1 MDHEN, CDR2 SYDVKM. The CDR3 DNA follows: TGTGCCAGCAGTTTCCCTGCCTACGAGCAGTACTTC. This sequence encodes CASSFPAYEQYF.

This clone was recorded a few times. This chain connects TRBV5-1 to TRBJ1-2; D not certain. Germline-derived CDR1 and CDR2 are SGHRS and YFSETQ. V lost 0 bases and J lost 4, with 16 bases in between. CDR3 length equals 16 residues. The CDR3 is CASSLDGKREGYGYTF. CDR3 coding DNA: TGCGCCAGCAGCTTGGATGGGAAGAGGGAGGGCTATGGCTACACCTTC.

This chain joins TRBV7-2 and TRBJ2-1, with a tentative D call TRBD1 (6 bases). The V gene's germline CDR1 is SGHTA and CDR2 FQGNSA. This CDR3 region has 15 residues. Trimming left V 3 bases short and J 2 bases short, with 11 bases between. The CDR3 here is CASSLAGDTYNEQFF. The DNA for the CDR3 is TGTGCCAGCAGCTTGGCAGGGGATACCTACAATGAGCAGTTCTTC. Looking up the rest from reference TRBV7-2 and TRBJ2-1 gives the full variable domain: GAGVSQSPSNKVTEKGKDVELRCDPISGHTALYWYRQSLGQGLEFLIYFQGNSAPDKSGLPSDRFSAERTGGSVSTLTIQRTQQEDSAVYLCASSLAGDTYNEQFFGPGTRLTVL.

V is TRBV6-6 and J is TRBJ2-1; possibly TRBD1 for D (6 bases). V dropped 0 bases and J dropped 6 bases, with 15 bases sitting between them. There are 16 residues in the CDR3. Germline CDR1 MNHNY, CDR2 SVGAGI (reference sequence). The CDR3 is CASSYSGLGGSNEQFF. The CDR3 DNA reads TGTGCCAGCAGTTACTCAGGGCTAGGGGGATCCAATGAGCAGTTCTTC.

This clone was counted between two and nine times. The rearrangement joins TRBV30 to TRBJ2-1; TRBD1 is a possible D gene (6 bases). The CDR3 contains 15 residues. The V gene's germline CDR1 is GTSNPN and CDR2 SVGIG (reference sequence). V dropped 4 bases and J dropped 3 bases, with 16 bases sitting between them. Written as DNA, the CDR3 is TGTGCCTGGATCCAGGGGTCCGGCTTCTACAATGAGCAGTTCTTC. Translated: CAWIQGSGFYNEQFF.

This clone was recorded a few times. J is TRBJ2-7 and V is TRBV7-2, with 7 nucleotides matching TRBD2. Germline V gives CDR1 SGHTA, CDR2 FQGNSA. V was clipped by 1 base and J by 2 bases; unmatched bases: 14. The CDR3 runs to 18 residues. CDR3 in DNA: TGTGCCAGCAGCTTAGTAGGGAGTGGGCGGGAGCGTCCCTACGAGCAGTACTTC. It codes for CASSLVGSGRERPYEQYF. The full variable domain, rest sourced from reference TRBV7-2 and TRBJ2-7, is GAGVSQSPSNKVTEKGKDVELRCDPISGHTALYWYRQSLGQGLEFLIYFQGNSAPDKSGLPSDRFSAERTGGSVSTLTIQRTQQEDSAVYLCASSLVGSGRERPYEQYFGPGTRLTVT.

The V call is TRBV5-1, the J call TRBJ2-2; 15 positions match TRBD2. V gave up 2 bases and J gave up 5 bases; unmatched junction bases: 4. The germline V gene has CDR1 SGHRS and CDR2 YFSETQ. This CDR3 has 17 amino acids. The CDR3 coding sequence is TGCGCCAGCAGCTTCCTCGGACTAGCGGGGGGGACCGGGGAGCTGTTTTTT. It yields the protein CASSFLGLAGGTGELFF.

The chain recombines TRBV29-1 with TRBJ2-5; 15 nucleotides align to TRBD2. Germline V gene sequence: CDR1 SQVTM, CDR2 ANQGSEA. The CDR3 runs to 15 residues. The junction had 3 bases not matched to a gene; V was cut back by 2 bases and J by 5 bases. This CDR3 is CSVEFGTSGGETQYF. Written as DNA, the CDR3 is TGCAGCGTTGAATTCGGGACTAGCGGGGGGGAGACCCAGTACTTC.

This clone turned up a few times. This rearrangement joins TRBV5-1 to TRBJ2-5, with 8 bases fitting TRBD2. The germline CDR1 and CDR2 sequences are SGHRS and YFSETQ. Germline trimming cut 4 bases from V and 4 bases from J; bases unmatched to any gene: 3. This CDR3 region has 13 residues. Here the CDR3 DNA reads TGCGCCAGCAGCCCTGCGGGGGGAGAGACCCAGTACTTC. Its translation is CASSPAGGETQYF.

The sample holds a few counts of this clone. This chain uses TRBV30 with TRBJ2-7; D is undetermined. The CDR3 consists of 12 residues. The germline V gene has CDR1 GTSNPN and CDR2 SVGIG (reference sequence). V was cut by 4 bases and J by 3 bases, with 10 bases left in between. The chain's CDR3 is CAWNSHNYEQYF. CDR3 DNA: TGTGCCTGGAATTCACATAACTACGAGCAGTACTTC.